This T cell receptor (beta chain) originates from a study of T cell clones after liver transplantation. Turning to the study itself: TCRbeta sequencing after a pre-transplant mixed lymphocyte reaction identified graft-donor-reactive clones, later tracked in post-transplant blood. Patients counted as tolerant after at least one year off all immunosuppression, enzymes not exceeding twice normal. Samples came pre-transplant, pre-randomization before withdrawal, and post-randomization after withdrawal ended.

This table comes from immunoSEQ multiplex PCR, and its TCRdb copy is limited to in-frame clones, with some not included. Among approximately 100,000 clones listed, approximately 78% were seen once. The clonotype comes from a human donor who received a liver transplant. The sample was CD4+ T cells from blood, taken before liver transplant.

This CDR3 reads CASRQFQGNTEAFF. The CDR3 DNA sequence: TGTGCAAGTCGCCAGTTCCAGGGGAACACTGAAGCTTTCTTT. The chain links TRBV12-2 to TRBJ1-1; TRBD1, the table's D call, lacks a check against the DNA. TRBV12-2 is a pseudogene locus. The CDR3 covers 14 residues.